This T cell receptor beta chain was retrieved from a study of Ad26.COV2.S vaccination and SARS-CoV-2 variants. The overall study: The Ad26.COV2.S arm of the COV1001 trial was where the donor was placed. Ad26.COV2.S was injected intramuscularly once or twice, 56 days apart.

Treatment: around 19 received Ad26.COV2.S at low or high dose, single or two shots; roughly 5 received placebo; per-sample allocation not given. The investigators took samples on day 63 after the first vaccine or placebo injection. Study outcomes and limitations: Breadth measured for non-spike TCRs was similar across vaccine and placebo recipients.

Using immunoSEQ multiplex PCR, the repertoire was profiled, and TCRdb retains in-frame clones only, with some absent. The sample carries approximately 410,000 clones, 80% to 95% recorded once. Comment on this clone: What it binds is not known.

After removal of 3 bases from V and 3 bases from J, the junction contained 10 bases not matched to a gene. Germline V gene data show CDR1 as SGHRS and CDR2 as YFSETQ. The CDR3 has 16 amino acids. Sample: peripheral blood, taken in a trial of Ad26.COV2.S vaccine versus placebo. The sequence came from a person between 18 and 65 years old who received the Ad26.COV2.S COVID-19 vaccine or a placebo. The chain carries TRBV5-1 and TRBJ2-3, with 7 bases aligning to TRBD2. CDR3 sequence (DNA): TGCGCCAGCAGCTGGGGGACTAATAAGTTGACAGATACGCAGTATTTT. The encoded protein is CASSWGTNKLTDTQYF.